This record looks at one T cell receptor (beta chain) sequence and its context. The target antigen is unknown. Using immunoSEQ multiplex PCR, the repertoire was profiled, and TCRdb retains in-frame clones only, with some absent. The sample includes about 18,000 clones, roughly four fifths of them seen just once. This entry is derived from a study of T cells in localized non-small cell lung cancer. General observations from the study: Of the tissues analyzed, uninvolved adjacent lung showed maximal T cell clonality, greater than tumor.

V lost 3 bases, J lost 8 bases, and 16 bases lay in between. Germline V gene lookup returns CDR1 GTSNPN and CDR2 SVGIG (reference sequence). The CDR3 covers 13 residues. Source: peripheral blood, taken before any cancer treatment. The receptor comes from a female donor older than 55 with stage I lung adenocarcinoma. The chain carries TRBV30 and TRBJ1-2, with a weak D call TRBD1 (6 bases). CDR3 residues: CAWSRWGGQGYTF. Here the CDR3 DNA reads TGTGCCTGGAGCCGGTGGGGGGGCCAGGGCTACACCTTC. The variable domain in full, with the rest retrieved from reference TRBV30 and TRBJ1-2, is SQTIHQWPATLVQPVGSPLSLECTVEGTSNPNLYWYRQAAGRGLQLLFYSVGIGQISSEVPQNLSASRPQDRQFILSSKKLLLSDSGFYLCAWSRWGGQGYTFGSGTRLTVV.